This T cell receptor beta chain was observed in a study of neurological immune-mediated disorders. Findings and limits, study-wide: HTLV-1-associated myelopathy displayed the greatest TCR clonal expansion, and multiple sclerosis exhibited the smallest, lower than that of healthy controls.

Each CDR3 protein gets one entry after TCRdb re-called the 5' RACE reads with MiXCR. Seen here are around 52,000 distinct CDR3 sequences, approximately 6.2% observed once, and the top ten hold roughly 1.4%. The CDR3 is made up of 15 amino acids. Germline assignment: CDR1 MGHRA and CDR2 YSYEKL. V was clipped by 0 bases and J by 5 bases, with 13 bases between them. This clonotype was seen many times. Its antigen is still unknown. The TCR was taken from a woman aged 18-35 years with multiple sclerosis. Sequenced input: CD4+ T cells from blood. The chain joins TRBV4-1 to TRBJ1-2; possibly TRBD1 for D (6 bases). The CDR3: CASSQDPRGGYGYTF. CDR3 bases: TGCGCCAGCAGCCAAGATCCCAGGGGAGGGTATGGCTACACCTTC.